This T cell receptor beta chain was observed in a study of cytomegalovirus exposure and HLA in healthy donors. The primer mix had 60 Vbeta and 13 Jbeta primers. The table came from immunoSEQ multiplex PCR; TCRdb's copy has only in-frame clones and leaves some out. Of some 150,000 clones listed, roughly 82% are singletons. CDR3 length: 15 amino acids. V shed 4 bases and J shed 3 bases, with 15 bases lying between them. CDR1 is LNHDA and CDR2 is SQIVND in the germline V gene (reference sequence). This sequence was found in a woman between 25 and 40 years old in good health and CMV-seronegative. Sequenced material: PBMCs. The rearrangement joins TRBV19 to TRBJ1-2; D not certain. CDR3 amino acids: CASSREHIQYYGYTF. Written as DNA, the CDR3 is TGTGCCAGTAGTAGAGAACATATTCAGTACTATGGCTACACCTTC.